These 19 T cell receptor beta chains were all obtained from the same sample, sequenced in a study of T cell responses to AZD1222 COVID-19 vaccine. Sequencing was performed with immunoSEQ multiplex PCR; in TCRdb, only in-frame clones are kept and a portion is missing. The data contain some 150,000 clones, around 90% of them singletons. The specimen was peripheral blood, collected on day 0 of AZD1222 vaccination. These receptors all come from an adult in good health.

This clone occurred once. The chain uses TRBV7-2 and TRBJ2-1, with 9 nucleotides matching TRBD2. V gave up 5 bases and J gave up 2 bases; unmatched junction bases: 7. Germline V CDR1 and CDR2: SGHTA, FQGNSA. This CDR3 has 16 residues. The CDR3 DNA follows: TGTGCCAGCAGCAAATCGACTAGCGGAGCCTACAATGAGCAGTTCTTC. Amino acids: CASSKSTSGAYNEQFF.

This chain links TRBV5-1 with TRBJ2-1; 11 bases fit TRBD2. V was pared by 3 bases and J by 5 bases, with 4 bases of the junction left unmatched. Per germline, CDR1 SGHRS and CDR2 YFSETQ. This CDR3 has 15 amino acids. Written as DNA, the CDR3 is TGCGCCAGCAGCTGGGAACTAGCGGGGGACAATGAGCAGTTCTTC. This codes for CASSWELAGDNEQFF.

V and J are TRBV5-1 and TRBJ1-4; TRBD1 matches 8 bases. The CDR3 contains 16 residues. CDR1 SGHRS and CDR2 YFSETQ come from the germline V gene. V dropped 5 bases and J dropped 4; count of bases not matched to a gene: 10. CDR3: CASSSNGQGFNEKLFF. The CDR3 region has the DNA TGCGCCAGCAGTTCCAACGGACAGGGCTTTAATGAAAAACTGTTTTTT. Filled out from reference TRBV5-1 and TRBJ1-4, the complete variable domain reads KAGVTQTPRYLIKTRGQQVTLSCSPISGHRSVSWYQQTPGQGLQFLFEYFSETQRNKGNFPGRFSGRQFSNSRSEMNVSTLELGDSALYLCASSSNGQGFNEKLFFGSGTQLSVL.

The chain uses TRBV7-9 and TRBJ1-1; TRBD1 is a possible D gene (5 bases). Trimming removed 1 base from V and 4 bases from J, with 7 bases in between. This CDR3 contains 13 residues. Germline assignment: CDR1 SEHNR and CDR2 FQNEAQ (reference sequence). The CDR3 sequence: CASSLVGVTEAFF. In DNA form, the CDR3 reads TGTGCCAGCAGCTTAGTAGGGGTCACTGAAGCTTTCTTT.

The chain has TRBV15 and TRBJ1-4; D not resolved. V was pared by 0 bases and J by 8 bases, with 13 bases between. Germline V lookup: CDR1 LNHNV, CDR2 YYDKDF (reference sequence). The CDR3 is made up of 15 amino acids. CDR3 residues: CATSRDRGVGEKLFF. Here the CDR3 DNA reads TGTGCCACCAGCAGAGATCGCGGGGTGGGCGAAAAACTGTTTTTT.

This sequence joins TRBV20-1 and TRBJ2-1, with D unresolved. The CDR3 is 11 residues long. From germline, CDR1 is DFQATT and CDR2 SNEGSKA (reference sequence). V was cut by 3 bases and J by 9 bases, with 9 bases left in between. CDR3 nucleotide sequence: TGCAGTGCTAGGGGTTTGGGTGAGCAGTTCTTC. This encodes CSARGLGEQFF.

The chain uses TRBV15 and TRBJ2-7; D gene uncertain. The V gene lost 6 bases and the J gene lost 0 bases, with 9 bases spanning the gap. Germline V gene data show CDR1 as LNHNV and CDR2 as YYDKDF (reference sequence). The CDR3 consists of 13 residues. The chain's CDR3 is CATSQAISYEQYF. The DNA for the CDR3 is TGTGCCACCAGTCAGGCGATCTCCTACGAGCAGTACTTC.

This clone was counted a single time. The J gene is TRBJ1-2, the V gene TRBV10-3, with TRBD1 as a possible D gene (5 bases). Germline CDR1 ENHRY, CDR2 SYGVKD. Trimming took 2 bases from V and 7 from J, leaving 17 bases between them. The CDR3 totals 15 residues. The DNA of the CDR3 is TGTGCCATCAGTGAGACCCCCGGGACCTCGAGTGGCTACACCTTC. This translates into CAISETPGTSSGYTF.

The V call is TRBV18, the J call TRBJ1-1; TRBD1 is a possible D gene (6 bases). Germline V lookup: CDR1 KGHSH, CDR2 LQKENI. The CDR3 extends over 15 amino acids. With 4 bases removed from V and 4 bases from J, the gap between germline ends came to 16 bases. The CDR3 here is CASSRNRAQGTEAFF. The CDR3 coding sequence is TGTGCCAGCTCACGGAACAGGGCCCAAGGCACTGAAGCTTTCTTT.

The chain links TRBV6-4 to TRBJ2-2; D not certain. The CDR3 length is 14 residues. The V and J ends lost 0 bases and 5 bases respectively, with 7 bases between them. Germline CDR1 is MRHNA and CDR2 is SNTAGT. In DNA, the CDR3 is TGTGCCAGCAGTGACTCGAGTCATACCGGGGAGCTGTTTTTT. Protein: CASSDSSHTGELFF.

CDR3 amino acids: CAIRPGSGDTGELFF. As DNA, the CDR3 is TGTGCCATCAGGCCCGGCTCGGGCGACACCGGGGAGCTGTTTTTT. V and J are TRBV10-3 and TRBJ2-2; D not certain. The CDR3 contains 15 residues. From germline, CDR1 is ENHRY and CDR2 SYGVKD. V was trimmed by 6 bases and J by 3 bases, leaving 14 bases between them.

The chain has TRBV21-1 and TRBJ2-5; the table names TRBD1, a call not compared with the DNA. TRBV21-1 is termed a pseudogene. CDR3 size: 16 residues. CDR3 nucleotides: TGTGCCAGCAGCCCAACCAACAGGGGCCCCCAAGAGACCCAGTACTTC. Its protein is CASSPTNRGPQETQYF.

The chain combines TRBV18 with TRBJ2-2, with D perhaps matching TRBD2 (6 bases). Trimming cost V 7 bases and J 0 bases, with 12 bases left between them. The CDR3 loop spans 15 amino acids. Germline V lookup: CDR1 KGHSH, CDR2 LQKENI. The CDR3 reads CASFSGVANTGELFF. The CDR3 DNA reads as TGTGCCAGCTTCTCGGGGGTCGCGAACACCGGGGAGCTGTTTTTT.

The V and J genes are TRBV14 and TRBJ1-1; no reliable D call. Germline CDR1 and CDR2: SGHDN and FVKESK. Trimming removed 2 bases from V and 0 bases from J, with 13 bases in between. This CDR3 region has 16 residues. As DNA, the CDR3 is TGTGCCAGCAGCCAACAAGGACTGGGTCTGAACACTGAAGCTTTCTTT. This translates into CASSQQGLGLNTEAFF.

The gene calls are TRBV6-5 and TRBJ2-7; the D call may be TRBD1 or TRBD2 (5 bases each). There are 14 residues in the CDR3. The germline V gene has CDR1 MNHEY and CDR2 SVGAGI. Trimming shortened V by 6 bases and J by 4 bases, and 16 bases separated the two germline ends. Written as DNA, the CDR3 is TGTGCCAGCAGCTTGGGGGAAGGAGTTTACGAGCAGTACTTC. Its translation: CASSLGEGVYEQYF.

The chain joins TRBV18 to TRBJ2-7; D remains ambiguous. The CDR3 spans 14 residues. Trimming stripped 6 bases from V and 2 bases from J, with 14 bases between. Germline assignment: CDR1 KGHSH and CDR2 LQKENI. This chain's CDR3 is CASSPGLATYEQYF. CDR3 nucleotide sequence: TGTGCCAGCTCTCCTGGCCTCGCTACCTACGAGCAGTACTTC.

This chain connects TRBV25-1 to TRBJ1-1, with D possibly matching TRBD1 (5 bases). Germline-derived CDR1 and CDR2 are MGHDK and SYGVNS. The CDR3 is 12 residues long. The V and J ends lost 10 bases and 5 bases respectively, with 14 bases between them. CDR3 DNA: TGTGCCACTGGGGACCGCCGAACTGAAGCTTTCTTT. It translates to CATGDRRTEAFF. Using reference TRBV25-1 and TRBJ1-1 for the parts outside the CDR3, the full variable domain is EADIYQTPRYLVIGTGKKITLECSQTMGHDKMYWYQQDPGMELHLIHYSYGVNSTEKGDLSSESTVSRIRTEHFPLTLESARPSHTSQYLCATGDRRTEAFFGQGTRLTVV.

J is TRBJ1-3 and V is TRBV19, with D uncertain. Per germline, CDR1 LNHDA and CDR2 SQIVND (reference sequence). The CDR3 consists of 12 residues. V was pared by 5 bases and J by 7 bases, with 9 bases between. The CDR3 loop reads CASSGSRNTIYF. The CDR3 bases are TGTGCCAGTAGTGGTTCGAGGAACACCATATATTTT.

The V and J genes are TRBV15 and TRBJ2-4; weak D call: TRBD1 (6 bases). The CDR3 runs to 13 residues. The germline V gene has CDR1 LNHNV and CDR2 YYDKDF (reference sequence). Trimming took off 9 bases at V and 9 bases at J, with 18 bases between the two ends. The CDR3 protein is CATGGVAGVIQYF. The CDR3 DNA sequence: TGTGCCACGGGTGGGGTGGCAGGGGTCATTCAGTACTTC.